This entry lists 11 T cell receptor beta chains sequenced from one sample in a study of T-cell memory formation after mild COVID-19. TCRdb independently ran MiXCR on the 5' RACE reads; one entry per CDR3 protein. The data show around 200,000 distinct CDR3 sequences, over 20% seen once. Sequencing input: PBMCs or a T cell subset sorted from them (not recorded which). The receptors here all came from an adult woman who had mild COVID-19 (a few samples of this study predate the infection). Cell type and time point are not known.

V and J are TRBV20-1 and TRBJ1-1; D gene uncertain. V was cut by 3 bases and J by 0 bases, with 8 bases left in between. Germline values: CDR1 DFQATT, CDR2 SNEGSKA (reference sequence). This CDR3 is built from 13 residues. The CDR3 region has the DNA TGCAGTGCTAGCGCCGCGATGAACACTGAAGCTTTCTTT. Protein sequence: CSASAAMNTEAFF.

The rearrangement joins TRBV2 to TRBJ2-5; D ambiguous. CDR3 length equals 11 residues. V was shortened by 6 bases and J by 5 bases, with 7 bases between the two germline ends. CDR1 and CDR2 (germline): SNHLY, FYNNEI. CDR3 region: CASSPVETQYF. The CDR3 DNA follows: TGTGCCAGCAGCCCGGTTGAGACCCAGTACTTC.

This clonotype was counted many times. The chain links TRBV27 to TRBJ2-3; D might be TRBD1 (5 bases). Trimming shortened V by 3 bases and J by 2 bases, and 9 bases separated the two germline ends. Germline CDR1 MNHEY, CDR2 SMNVEV (reference sequence). The CDR3 totals 14 residues. The CDR3 is CASSFLDNTDTQYF. DNA for the CDR3: TGTGCCAGCAGTTTCCTGGACAACACAGATACGCAGTATTTT.

The sample holds a few counts of this clonotype. The chain joins TRBV5-5 to TRBJ2-1, with 10 nucleotides matching TRBD1. The germline V gene has CDR1 SGHKS and CDR2 YYEKEE (reference sequence). After removal of 0 bases from V and 5 bases from J, the junction contained 5 bases not matched to a gene. This CDR3 contains 16 residues. The CDR3 DNA reads TGTGCCAGCAGCTTGGGGGACAGGGGAGCTAACAATGAGCAGTTCTTC. Its protein product is CASSLGDRGANNEQFF. The full variable domain, with the rest looked up from reference TRBV5-5 and TRBJ2-1, is DAGVTQSPTHLIKTRGQQVTLRCSPISGHKSVSWYQQVLGQGPQFIFQYYEKEERGRGNFPDRFSARQFPNYSSELNVNALLLGDSALYLCASSLGDRGANNEQFFGPGTRLTVL.

The sample holds many counts of this clonotype. V is TRBV9 and J is TRBJ2-3, with 10 bases aligning to TRBD2. In germline, CDR1 is SGDLS, CDR2 YYNGEE. The CDR3 has 15 amino acids. After removal of 5 bases from V and 4 bases from J, the junction contained 7 bases not matched to a gene. CDR3 in DNA: TGTGCCAGCAGTACTAGCGGGACTGGCGCAGATACGCAGTATTTT. Amino acid sequence: CASSTSGTGADTQYF.

CDR3 region: CATGNQGWSYNEQFF. For the CDR3, the DNA is TGTGCCACCGGCAACCAGGGGTGGTCCTACAATGAGCAGTTCTTC. The chain uses TRBV24-1 and TRBJ2-1; D is possibly TRBD1 (6 bases). CDR3 size: 15 residues. Germline-derived CDR1 and CDR2 are KGHDR and SFDVKD. With 9 bases removed from V and 1 base from J, the gap between germline ends came to 15 bases.

The V gene is TRBV5-4, the J gene TRBJ1-1; 7 bases agree with TRBD1. Germline CDR1 is SGHNT and CDR2 is YYREEE (reference sequence). The ends lost 3 bases at V and 5 bases at J; junction bases unmatched: 10. The CDR3 totals 15 residues. CDR3 sequence (DNA): TGTGCCAGCAGCTCTCCGGGACAGTCGGAAACTGAAGCTTTCTTT. It is translated as CASSSPGQSETEAFF.

This clonotype was seen a few times. This chain connects TRBV20-1 to TRBJ2-2, with a weak D call TRBD2 (6 bases). With 0 bases removed from V and 0 bases from J, the gap between germline ends came to 11 bases. Germline loops: CDR1 DFQATT, CDR2 SNEGSKA (reference sequence). This CDR3 region has 16 residues. The CDR3 nucleotides are TGCAGTGCTAGAGATCGCCCGGGGGCGAACACCGGGGAGCTGTTTTTT. This encodes CSARDRPGANTGELFF.

Here the CDR3 DNA reads TGTGCCAGCAGCTTAGACGGGACCTCTGCTAGGACGCAGTATTTT. This translates into CASSLDGTSARTQYF. The chain uses TRBV11-3 and TRBJ2-3; possibly TRBD1 or TRBD2 for D (5 bases each). Germline values: CDR1 SGHNT, CDR2 YENEEA. The CDR3 totals 15 residues. V lost 0 bases, J lost 9 bases, and 16 bases lay in between. The full variable domain, rest sourced from reference TRBV11-3 and TRBJ2-3, is EAGVVQSPRYKIIEKKQPVAFWCNPISGHNTLYWYLQNLGQGPELLIRYENEEAVDDSQLPKDRFSAERLKGVDSTLKIQPAELGDSAVYLCASSLDGTSARTQYFGPGTRLTVL.

The genes are TRBV5-1 and TRBJ2-1; TRBD2 aligns across 7 bases. CDR3 length: 14 amino acids. After removal of 3 bases from V and 3 bases from J, the junction contained 3 bases not matched to a gene. Germline assignment: CDR1 SGHRS and CDR2 YFSETQ. CDR3 residues: CASSYRTSYNEQFF. DNA of the CDR3: TGCGCCAGCAGCTACCGGACTAGCTACAATGAGCAGTTCTTC.

As DNA, the CDR3 is TGTGCCAGCAGCCTGACAGGATATAATGAAAAACTGTTTTTT. Amino acid sequence: CASSLTGYNEKLFF. The chain combines TRBV11-3 with TRBJ1-4, with D possibly being TRBD1 (6 bases). This CDR3 is built from 14 residues. V lost 5 bases to trimming and J lost 4 bases, with 11 bases between them. The germline V gene encodes CDR1 SGHNT and CDR2 YENEEA.